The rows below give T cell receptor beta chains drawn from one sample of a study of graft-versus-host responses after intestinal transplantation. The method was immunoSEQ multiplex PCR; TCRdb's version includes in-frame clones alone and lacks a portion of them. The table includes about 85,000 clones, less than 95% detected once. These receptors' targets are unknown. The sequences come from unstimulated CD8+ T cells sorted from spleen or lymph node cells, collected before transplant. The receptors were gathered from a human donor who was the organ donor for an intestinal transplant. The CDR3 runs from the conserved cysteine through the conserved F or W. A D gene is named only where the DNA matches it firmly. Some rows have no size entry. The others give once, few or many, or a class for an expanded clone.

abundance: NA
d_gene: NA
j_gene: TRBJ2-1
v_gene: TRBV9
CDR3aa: CASSVEGFQGNEQFF
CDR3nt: TGTGCCAGCAGCGTAGAGGGATTTCAGGGCAATGAGCAGTTCTTC

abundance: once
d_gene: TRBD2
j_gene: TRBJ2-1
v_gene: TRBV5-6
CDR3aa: CASSLGSGTLYNEQFF
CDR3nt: TGTGCCAGCAGCTTGGGTAGCGGGACTTTATACAATGAGCAGTTCTTC

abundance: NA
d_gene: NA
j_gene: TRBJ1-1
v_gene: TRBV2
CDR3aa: CATSYGNTEAFF
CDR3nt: TGTGCCACTTCTTACGGGAACACTGAAGCTTTCTTT

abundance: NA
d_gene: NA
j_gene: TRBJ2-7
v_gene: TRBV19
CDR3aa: CASSSFVSEGGYEQYF
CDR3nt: TGTGCCAGTAGTAGTTTTGTGAGTGAGGGGGGCTACGAGCAGTACTTC

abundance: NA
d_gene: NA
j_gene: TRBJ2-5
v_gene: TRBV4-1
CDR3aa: CASSQENRPQETQYF
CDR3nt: TGCGCCAGCAGCCAAGAGAACAGACCCCAAGAGACCCAGTACTTC

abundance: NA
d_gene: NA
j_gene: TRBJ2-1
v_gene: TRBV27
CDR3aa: CASTTLASAYNEQFF
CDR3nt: TGTGCCAGCACCACTCTAGCGTCAGCCTACAATGAGCAGTTCTTC

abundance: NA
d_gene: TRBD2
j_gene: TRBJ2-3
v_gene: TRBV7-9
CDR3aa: CASSLKPLADTDTQYF
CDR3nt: TGTGCCAGCAGCTTAAAACCCCTAGCGGACACAGATACGCAGTATTTT

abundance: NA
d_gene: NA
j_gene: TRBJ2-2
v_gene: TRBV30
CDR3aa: CAWSTVGSGELFF
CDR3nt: TGTGCCTGGAGCACAGTTGGGTCCGGGGAGCTGTTTTTT

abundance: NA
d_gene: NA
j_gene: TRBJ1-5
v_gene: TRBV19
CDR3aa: CASNAGGLEPQHF
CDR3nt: TGTGCCAGTAACGCGGGGGGGCTCGAGCCCCAGCATTTT

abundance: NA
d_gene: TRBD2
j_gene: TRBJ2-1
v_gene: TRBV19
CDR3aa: CASSIVPGLAGMRAYNEQFF
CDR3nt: TGTGCCAGTAGTATTGTCCCGGGACTAGCGGGTATGAGGGCCTACAATGAGCAGTTCTTC

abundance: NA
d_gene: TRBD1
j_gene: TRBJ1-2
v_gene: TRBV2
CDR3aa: CASRPGQGAPNYGYTF
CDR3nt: TGTGCCAGCAGGCCGGGACAGGGGGCCCCAAACTATGGCTACACCTTC

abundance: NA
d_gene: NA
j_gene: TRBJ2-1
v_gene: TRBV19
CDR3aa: CASSNGGSYNEQFF
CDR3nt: TGTGCCAGTAGTAACGGGGGCTCCTACAATGAGCAGTTCTTC

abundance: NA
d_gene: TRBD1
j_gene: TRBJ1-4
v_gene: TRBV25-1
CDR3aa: CASRGGTNEKLFF
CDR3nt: TGTGCCAGCAGAGGGGGCACTAATGAAAAACTGTTTTTT

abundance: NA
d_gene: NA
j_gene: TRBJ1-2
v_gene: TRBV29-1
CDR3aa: CSVEYGYTF
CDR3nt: TGCAGCGTTGAATACGGCTACACCTTC

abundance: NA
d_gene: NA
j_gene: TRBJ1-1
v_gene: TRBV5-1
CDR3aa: CASTNRSGPNTEAFF
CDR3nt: TGCGCCAGCACCAATAGGTCGGGACCGAACACTGAAGCTTTCTTT

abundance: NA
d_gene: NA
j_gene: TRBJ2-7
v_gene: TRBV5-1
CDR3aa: CASSLGFGYEQYF
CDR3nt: TGCGCCAGCAGCTTGGGATTTGGCTACGAGCAGTACTTC

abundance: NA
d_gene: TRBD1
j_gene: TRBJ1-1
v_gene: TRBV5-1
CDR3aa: CASSTGQGLNTEAFF
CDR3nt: TGCGCCAGCAGCACCGGACAGGGCCTGAACACTGAAGCTTTCTTT

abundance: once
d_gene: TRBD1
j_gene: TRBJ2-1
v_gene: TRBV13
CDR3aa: CASSLGTGTYNEQFF
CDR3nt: TGTGCCAGCAGCTTGGGGACAGGGACCTACAATGAGCAGTTCTTC

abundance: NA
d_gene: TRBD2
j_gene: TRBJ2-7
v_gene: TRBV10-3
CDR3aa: CAISESTSGGTYEQYF
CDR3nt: TGTGCCATCAGTGAGTCAACTAGCGGGGGGACTTACGAGCAGTACTTC

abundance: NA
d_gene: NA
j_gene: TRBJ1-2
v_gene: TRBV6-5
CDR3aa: CASSGDNFPNYGYTF
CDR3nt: TGTGCCAGCAGTGGCGACAACTTCCCCAACTATGGCTACACCTTC

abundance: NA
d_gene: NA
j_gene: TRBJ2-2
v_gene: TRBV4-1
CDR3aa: CASSQGRRGANTGELFF
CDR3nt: TGCGCCAGCAGCCAAGGCCGCCGGGGTGCGAACACCGGGGAGCTGTTTTTT

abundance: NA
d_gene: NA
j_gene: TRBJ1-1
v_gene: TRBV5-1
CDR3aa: CASSWGRDTEAFF
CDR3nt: TGCGCCAGCAGCTGGGGGAGGGACACTGAAGCTTTCTTT

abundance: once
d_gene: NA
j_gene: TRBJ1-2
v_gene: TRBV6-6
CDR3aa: CASSYSDGGGYTF
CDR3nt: TGTGCCAGCAGTTACTCGGATGGTGGAGGCTACACCTTC

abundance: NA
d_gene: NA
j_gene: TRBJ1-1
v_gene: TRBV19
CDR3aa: CASSPWTEYDSYTEAFF
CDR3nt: TGTGCCAGTAGTCCCTGGACAGAGTATGATAGTTACACTGAAGCTTTCTTT

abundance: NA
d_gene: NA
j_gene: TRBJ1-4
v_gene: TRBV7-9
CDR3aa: CASSQGGTNEKLFF
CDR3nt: TGTGCCAGCAGCCAAGGAGGCACTAATGAAAAACTGTTTTTT

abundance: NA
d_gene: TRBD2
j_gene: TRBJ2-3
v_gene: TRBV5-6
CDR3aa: CASSLTSGADTQYF
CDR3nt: TGTGCCAGCAGCTTGACTAGCGGGGCAGATACGCAGTATTTT

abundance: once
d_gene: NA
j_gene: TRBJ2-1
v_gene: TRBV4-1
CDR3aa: CASSQEGTGPGMGYNEQFF
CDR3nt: TGCGCCAGCAGCCAAGAAGGTACGGGACCCGGGATGGGGTACAATGAGCAGTTCTTC

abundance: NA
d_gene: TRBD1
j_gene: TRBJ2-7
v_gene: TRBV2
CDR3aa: CAMWGPRQGRYEQYF
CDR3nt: TGTGCCATGTGGGGACCCCGACAGGGAAGGTACGAGCAGTACTTC

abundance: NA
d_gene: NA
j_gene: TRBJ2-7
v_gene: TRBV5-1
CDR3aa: CASSIDSYEQYF
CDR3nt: TGCGCCAGCAGCATTGACTCCTACGAGCAGTACTTC

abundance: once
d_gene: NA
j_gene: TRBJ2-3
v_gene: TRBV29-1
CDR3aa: CSGEGVDTQYF
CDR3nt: TGCAGCGGTGAGGGGGTAGATACGCAGTATTTT

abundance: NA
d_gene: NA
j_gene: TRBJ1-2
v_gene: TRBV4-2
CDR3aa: CASSQFHETVSGYTF
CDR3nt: TGTGCCAGCAGCCAATTTCACGAGACAGTGAGCGGCTACACCTTC